This TCR beta chain was captured by sequencing in a study of T cells in Graves' hyperthyroidism and ophthalmopathy. Regarding the study as a whole: By a 13 V-J model, ophthalmopathy was set apart from stable hyperthyroidism.

Amplified TCR beta CDR3 regions came from RNA transcripts. Primed by the HTBI set, a first-round RT-PCR was run on the TCR CDR3. TCRdb fed the multiplex PCR reads into MiXCR, producing one record per CDR3 protein. The data hold about 480,000 distinct CDR3 sequences, with less than 25% observed a single time. The germline CDR1 and CDR2 sequences are MNHEY and SMNVEV (reference sequence). V was shortened by 5 bases and J by 5 bases, with 18 bases between the two germline ends. This CDR3 region has 15 residues. This clonotype was counted only a few times. As yet, its antigen is unknown. The sequencing input was blood. The origin of this receptor is a woman aged 65 to 85 with Graves' ophthalmopathy. The genes are TRBV27 and TRBJ1-2, with a possible D match to TRBD1 (5 bases). CDR3 residues: CASSPRTEGSYGYTF. The CDR3 DNA sequence: TGTGCCAGCAGTCCACGGACGGAGGGGTCATATGGCTACACCTTC.